The entry that follows covers one TCR beta chain sequence. Its target is unknown. Per germline, CDR1 SGHVS and CDR2 FNYEAQ. The CDR3 is 16 amino acids. This entry belongs to a study of CXCR3-negative and CXCR3-positive naive CD8 T cells. Whole-study results and caveats: A higher hydrophobicity marked the TRB CDR3s of CXCR3-positive naive cells versus CXCR3-negative naive cells.

With UMI labels, 5' RACE was used to prepare the TRB cDNA libraries. TCRdb reprocessed the 5' RACE reads, with one entry per CDR3 protein and no DNA. The listing records around 130,000 distinct CDR3 sequences. The clonotype originates from a human donor in good health. Some clones in this sample may be carry-over from other donors' samples. The sample comprised naive CXCR3+ CD8+ T cells from blood. Specified subset: CD45RO-CCR7+CD27+CD95- naive CD8+ T cells expressing CXCR3 (TNR3+). V gene TRBV7-6 combines with J gene TRBJ2-1; with no DNA, the TCRdb D assignment of TRBD2 cannot be verified. CDR3 loop: CASSPRTSAYFNEQFF.